The 16 T cell receptor beta chains below were found in one sample sequenced in a study of patients and donors after allogeneic stem cell transplantation. A single record per CDR3 protein comes from TCRdb applying MiXCR to the RT-PCR reads. This repertoire shows 65,000 to 80,000 distinct CDR3 sequences, around 27% found once; its top ten account for about 30%. The sequencing input was blood, either unsorted or a sorted T cell fraction (not recorded which). Source of these receptors: a human donor who was either an allogeneic HSCT recipient or a stem cell or donor lymphocyte infusion donor (not recorded which). It is not recorded whose cells these are; they may come from a transplant donor.

This clonotype was detected a few times. This chain connects TRBV20-1 to TRBJ1-2; no clear D gene. The V end was cut by 3 bases, the J end by 3 bases, with 17 bases between. CDR3 length: 15 amino acids. From germline, CDR1 is DFQATT and CDR2 SNEGSKA (reference sequence). The CDR3 DNA follows: TGCAGTGCTAGCGATAGAGGGATTCTCGACTATGGCTACACCTTC. The encoded protein is CSASDRGILDYGYTF.

The rearrangement links TRBV12-3 or TRBV12-4 to TRBJ2-2; 9 nucleotides line up with TRBD1. J gave up 5 bases and V 5 bases, and 3 bases lay outside the gene matches. This CDR3 is 14 amino acids long. In DNA form, the CDR3 reads TGTGCCAGCAGTCTCGGGACAGGGACCGGGGAGCTGTTTTTT. It yields the protein CASSLGTGTGELFF.

This chain links TRBV18 with TRBJ2-7; tentative D call: TRBD1 (6 bases). The V and J ends lost 3 bases and 1 base respectively, with 13 bases between them. CDR1 and CDR2 from the germline V gene are KGHSH and LQKENI. CDR3 length: 15 amino acids. The CDR3 region is CASSPSGHPSYEQYF. The CDR3 DNA reads TGTGCCAGCTCACCCTCGGGACATCCTTCCTACGAGCAGTACTTC.

The chain links TRBV12-3 or TRBV12-4 to TRBJ1-3; D is undetermined. The CDR3 totals 18 residues. The V and J ends lost 7 bases and 2 bases respectively, with 24 bases between them. In DNA form, the CDR3 reads TGTGCCAGCAAAGGGAGTGAGAGAGGGTGGATTCCTGGAAACACCATATATTTT. Protein product: CASKGSERGWIPGNTIYF.

This clonotype was recorded a few times. This rearrangement joins TRBV3-1 to TRBJ1-5, with TRBD1 matching 7 bases. From germline, CDR1 is LGHDT and CDR2 YNNKEL (reference sequence). The CDR3 spans 13 residues. The ends lost 3 bases at V and 7 bases at J; junction bases unmatched: 3. The CDR3 protein is CASSQSGGQPQHF. The CDR3 nucleotides read TGTGCCAGCAGCCAGTCAGGGGGGCAGCCCCAGCATTTT.

This clonotype has only one observation. The chain carries TRBV5-5 and TRBJ2-3, with 10 positions matching TRBD1. CDR3 length: 18 residues. CDR1 is SGHKS, CDR2 YYEKEE, per germline (reference sequence). V was clipped by 1 base and J by 1 base; unmatched bases: 9. The CDR3 bases are TGTGCCAGCAGCTTGTCGGTTTCCGGGACAGGGGGCACAGATACGCAGTATTTT. Its translation is CASSLSVSGTGGTDTQYF.

This clonotype was recorded a few times. The J gene is TRBJ1-2, the V gene TRBV4-2; D is unclear. Trimming left V 0 bases short and J 8 bases short, with 7 bases between. The V gene's germline CDR1 is LGHNA and CDR2 YNFKEQ. The CDR3 covers 12 residues. The CDR3 region has the DNA TGTGCCAGCAGCCAAGACAGACGGGGCTACACCTTC. It encodes CASSQDRRGYTF.

This clonotype occurred a few times. V usage is TRBV21-1 and J usage is TRBJ1-2; TRBD1, the D gene given by the table, was not confirmed from the DNA. TRBV21-1 is termed a pseudogene. The CDR3 covers 10 residues. The CDR3 bases are TGTGCCAGCAGCAACGGACACAGTCCCTTC. Protein product: CASSNGHSPF.

V is TRBV15 and J is TRBJ1-2; perhaps TRBD1 as D (6 bases). Trimming cost V 4 bases and J 2 bases, with 14 bases left between them. The germline gives CDR1 LNHNV, CDR2 YYDKDF (reference sequence). The CDR3 runs 15 residues. Here the CDR3 reads CATSTRTTGNYGYTF. DNA for the CDR3: TGTGCCACCAGCACGCGTACTACAGGGAACTATGGCTACACCTTC.

The chain carries TRBV12-3 or TRBV12-4 and TRBJ2-1, with D uncertain. The CDR3 has 10 amino acids. The germline V and J ends were trimmed by 6 bases and 5 bases, with 2 bases remaining between them. For the CDR3, the DNA is TGTGCCAGCAGCCACAATGAGCAGTTCTTC. Residues: CASSHNEQFF.

The J gene is TRBJ2-1, the V gene TRBV11-2; 7 bases are shared with TRBD1. The germline V gene encodes CDR1 SGHAT and CDR2 FQNNGV. Trimming took 5 bases from V and 1 from J; bases not matched to a gene: 5. The length of the CDR3 is 15 residues. The CDR3 DNA sequence: TGTGCCAGCAGCCTCGGACAGGCTTCCTACAATGAGCAGTTCTTC. This gives the protein CASSLGQASYNEQFF. The variable domain in full, completed from reference TRBV11-2 and TRBJ2-1, reads EAGVAQSPRYKIIEKRQSVAFWCNPISGHATLYWYQQILGQGPKLLIQFQNNGVVDDSQLPKDRFSAERLKGVDSTLKIQPAKLEDSAVYLCASSLGQASYNEQFFGPGTRLTVL.

This chain links TRBV10-3 with TRBJ1-1; D ambiguous. The V end lost 1 base, the J end lost 0 bases, and 6 bases lay between the germline ends. CDR1 ENHRY and CDR2 SYGVKD come from the germline V gene. This CDR3 region has 14 residues. The CDR3 nucleotides read TGTGCCATCAGTGAGTTTGGGATGAACACTGAAGCTTTCTTT. Translation gives CAISEFGMNTEAFF.

This clonotype was counted only a few times. This chain joins TRBV3-1 and TRBJ1-1; no clear D gene. Per the germline V gene, CDR1 is LGHDT and CDR2 is YNNKEL (reference sequence). This CDR3 region has 13 residues. Between the trimmed V and J ends, which lost 4 bases and 6 bases, there was a span of 12 bases. Here the CDR3 DNA reads TGTGCCAGCAGCCTCCTAGGAGCTGCTGAAGCTTTCTTT. Its protein product is CASSLLGAAEAFF.

The chain joins TRBV7-9 to TRBJ1-4; D remains unclear. The CDR3 covers 12 residues. Germline CDR1 reads SEHNR; CDR2 reads FQNEAQ (reference sequence). Trimming pared 1 base from V and 11 bases from J, leaving 8 bases between. The CDR3 protein is CASSLGSGKLFF. The CDR3 DNA follows: TGTGCCAGCAGCTTAGGGTCCGGGAAACTGTTTTTT. The full variable domain, rest sourced from reference TRBV7-9 and TRBJ1-4, is DTGVSQNPRHKITKRGQNVTFRCDPISEHNRLYWYRQTLGQGPEFLTYFQNEAQLEKSRLLSDRFSAERPKGSFSTLEIQRTEQGDSAMYLCASSLGSGKLFFGSGTQLSVL.

The chain recombines TRBV5-6 with TRBJ2-1; a possible D gene is TRBD2 (5 bases). The V gene's germline CDR1 is SGHDT and CDR2 YYEEEE. CDR3 length: 15 amino acids. V was shortened by 5 bases and J by 0 bases, with 12 bases between the two germline ends. The CDR3 reads CASRSLGTSYNEQFF. Here the CDR3 DNA reads TGTGCCAGCAGATCACTAGGAACCTCCTACAATGAGCAGTTCTTC.

The chain is built from TRBV4-1 and TRBJ2-5, with a possible D match to TRBD2 (5 bases). V was shortened by 5 bases and J by 3 bases, with 13 bases between the two germline ends. The germline CDR1 and CDR2 sequences are MGHRA and YSYEKL. The CDR3 totals 14 residues. The DNA of the CDR3 is TGCGCCAGCAGCTTGAGGGCCTCCAAAGAGACCCAGTACTTC. As protein: CASSLRASKETQYF.